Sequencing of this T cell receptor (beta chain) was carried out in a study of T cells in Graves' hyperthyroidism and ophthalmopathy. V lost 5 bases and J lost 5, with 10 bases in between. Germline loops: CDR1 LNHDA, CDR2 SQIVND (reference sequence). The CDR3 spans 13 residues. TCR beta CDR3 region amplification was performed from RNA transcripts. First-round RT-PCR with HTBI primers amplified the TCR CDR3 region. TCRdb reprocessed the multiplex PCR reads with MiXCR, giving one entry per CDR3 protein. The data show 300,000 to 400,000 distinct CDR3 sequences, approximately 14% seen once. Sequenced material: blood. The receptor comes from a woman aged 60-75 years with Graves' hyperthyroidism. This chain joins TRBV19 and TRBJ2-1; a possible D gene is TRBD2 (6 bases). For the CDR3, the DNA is TGTGCCAGTAGTGCGGGACTTAACAATGAGCAGTTCTTC. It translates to CASSAGLNNEQFF.